This T cell receptor (beta chain) originates from a study of patients and donors after allogeneic stem cell transplantation. TCRdb used MiXCR to reprocess the RT-PCR reads, holding one entry per CDR3 protein. The table has roughly 4,500 distinct CDR3 sequences, about a sixth seen once. This clonotype was recorded a few times. This CDR3 region has 18 residues. The V gene lost 2 bases and the J gene lost 2 bases, with 24 bases spanning the gap. Germline V gene lookup returns CDR1 SQVTM and CDR2 ANQGSEA. This TCR came from a human donor who was either an allogeneic HSCT recipient or a stem cell or donor lymphocyte infusion donor (not recorded which). It is not recorded whose cells these are; they may come from a transplant donor. The V gene is TRBV29-1, the J gene TRBJ2-5; D possibly corresponds to TRBD1 (6 bases). Sequenced input: blood, either unsorted or a sorted T cell fraction (not recorded which). CDR3 protein: CSVETRVGASRGQETQYF. Here the CDR3 DNA reads TGCAGCGTTGAAACCCGGGTGGGGGCTTCCAGGGGACAAGAGACCCAGTACTTC.